This record covers a single T cell receptor (beta chain). As yet, its antigen is unknown. The sample comes from a study of shared clonotypes between healthy human individuals. Findings and limits, study-wide: When naive CD4 clonotypes were compared across a handful of donors, 5% to 5.5% were shared.

Repertoires were generated with immunoSEQ multiplex PCR, while TCRdb's copy carries only in-frame clones and drops some. The repertoire has a few million clones, about 92% of them found once; the top ten carry approximately 0.4%. The sequenced material came from naive CD4+ T cells from PBMCs. Subset in this sample: CD45RA+ positively selected. The source of this sequence is a young man in good health. Some clones in this sample may be carry-over from other donors' samples.

The CDR3 coding sequence is TGTGCCAGCAGTTTTACAGAAGCGAACACTGAAGCTTTCTTT. It codes for CASSFTEANTEAFF. The J gene is TRBJ1-1, the V gene TRBV6-1; D gene uncertain. Germline V CDR1 and CDR2: MNHNS, SASEGT. Trimming stripped 5 bases from V and 1 base from J, with 11 bases between. This CDR3 comprises 14 residues.